The clone carrying this T cell receptor (beta chain) was found a few times. V was pared by 0 bases and J by 10 bases, with 10 bases between. CDR1 is LNHNV and CDR2 is YYDKDF in the germline V gene (reference sequence). The CDR3 is made up of 13 amino acids. The sample belongs to a study of vaccination and CD4 T cells after COVID-19. Described time point: late sampling 161 to 241 days after vaccination in a few convalescent patients. TCRdb reprocessed the PCR reads via MiXCR and lists one record per CDR3 protein. The table has approximately 40,000 distinct CDR3 sequences, 36% seen once. Material: CD4+ T cells from blood, obtained about 7 months after SARS-CoV-2 vaccination. The chain links TRBV15 to TRBJ1-5; D unresolved. This TCR was sampled from a human donor who had recovered from COVID-19. CDR3 nucleotides: TGTGCCACCAGCAGAGATTTCCGACCTCCCCAGCATTTT. Translating it yields CATSRDFRPPQHF.